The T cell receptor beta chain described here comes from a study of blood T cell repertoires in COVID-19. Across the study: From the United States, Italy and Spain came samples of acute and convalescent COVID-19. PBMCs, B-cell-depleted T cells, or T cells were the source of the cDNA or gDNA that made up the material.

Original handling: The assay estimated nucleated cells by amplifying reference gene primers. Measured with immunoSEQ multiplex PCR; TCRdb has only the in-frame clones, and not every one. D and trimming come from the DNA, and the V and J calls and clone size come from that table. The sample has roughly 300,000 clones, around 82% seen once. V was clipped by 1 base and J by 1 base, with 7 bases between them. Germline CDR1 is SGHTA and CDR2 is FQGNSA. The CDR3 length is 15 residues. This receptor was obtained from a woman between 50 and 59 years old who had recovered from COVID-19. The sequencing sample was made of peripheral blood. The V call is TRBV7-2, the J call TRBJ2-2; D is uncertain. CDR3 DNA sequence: TGTGCCAGCAGCTTAGTACAGCTGAACACCGGGGAGCTGTTTTTT. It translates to CASSLVQLNTGELFF.